These 14 T cell receptor beta chains came from one sample sequenced in a study of blood T cell repertoires in COVID-19. Data came from immunoSEQ multiplex PCR; TCRdb stores just in-frame clones and leaves some out. The repertoire holds about 120,000 clones, with over 75% as singletons. Material for sequencing was peripheral blood. The receptors were gathered from an older man with acute or convalescent COVID-19.

The gene calls are TRBV2 and TRBJ1-6; D remains ambiguous. V lost 9 bases to trimming and J lost 3 bases, with 9 bases between them. Germline V gives CDR1 SNHLY, CDR2 FYNNEI. CDR3 size: 13 residues. CDR3 loop: CARADNYNSPLHF. In nucleotides, the CDR3 is TGTGCCAGGGCAGACAACTATAATTCACCCCTCCACTTT. Based on the CDR3 plus reference TRBV2 and TRBJ1-6, the full variable domain is EPEVTQTPSHQVTQMGQEVILRCVPISNHLYFYWYRQILGQKVEFLVSFYNNEISEKSEIFDDQFSVERPDGSNFTLKIRSTKLEDSAMYFCARADNYNSPLHFGNGTRLTVT.

This chain connects TRBV27 to TRBJ2-3, with a possible D match to TRBD2 (5 bases). V shed 7 bases and J shed 4 bases, with 24 bases lying between them. CDR1 and CDR2 (germline): MNHEY, SMNVEV (reference sequence). The CDR3 contains 17 residues. CDR3 region: CASTNFGAGARSDTQYF. DNA of the CDR3: TGTGCCAGCACTAATTTTGGCGCGGGCGCGAGGTCAGATACGCAGTATTTT.

The chain recombines TRBV28 with TRBJ2-7, with D possibly TRBD1 on 6 matching bases. Germline V gene lookup returns CDR1 MDHEN and CDR2 SYDVKM. The CDR3 contains 14 residues. V lost 6 bases and J lost 6, with 18 bases in between. The chain's CDR3 is CASREQGARPEQYF. The CDR3 DNA reads TGTGCCAGCAGGGAACAGGGTGCCCGTCCCGAGCAGTACTTC.

The rearrangement uses TRBV18 and TRBJ2-2; 9 nucleotides align to TRBD1. Germline CDR1 reads KGHSH; CDR2 reads LQKENI. Unmatched junction bases numbered 6, after V lost 1 base and J lost 6 bases. The CDR3 loop spans 16 amino acids. This chain's CDR3 is CASSPRTGVSAGELFF. As DNA, the CDR3 is TGTGCCAGCTCACCACGGACAGGGGTTTCGGCCGGGGAGCTGTTTTTT.

This clone was detected a few times. V and J are TRBV27 and TRBJ1-1; D gene unclear. This CDR3 is built from 15 residues. The germline CDR1 and CDR2 sequences are MNHEY and SMNVEV (reference sequence). V shed 2 bases and J shed 5 bases, with 15 bases lying between them. CDR3 bases: TGTGCCAGCAGTTTACGTCGGGGATCGGGGACTGAAGCTTTCTTT. Translated: CASSLRRGSGTEAFF.

This chain connects TRBV19 to TRBJ2-3; 16 bases match TRBD2. Germline V gene data show CDR1 as LNHDA and CDR2 as SQIVND (reference sequence). The CDR3 sequence is 18 residues long. Trimming cost V 3 bases and J 0 bases; bases outside gene matches: 3. CDR3 sequence reads: CASSMGLAGGTSTDTQYF. CDR3 sequence (DNA): TGTGCCAGTAGTATGGGACTAGCGGGAGGGACTAGCACAGATACGCAGTATTTT.

The CDR3 DNA follows: TGTGCCAGCATTAGGAGGAGTCCAGCCTACGAGCAGTACTTC. This sequence encodes CASIRRSPAYEQYF. This chain links TRBV28 with TRBJ2-7, with D possibly TRBD2 on 5 matching bases. This CDR3 has 14 amino acids. Germline CDR1 and CDR2: MDHEN and SYDVKM. Deletions cut 7 bases from V and 2 bases from J, with 15 bases between. Based on the CDR3 plus reference TRBV28 and TRBJ2-7, the full variable domain is DVKVTQSSRYLVKRTGEKVFLECVQDMDHENMFWYRQDPGLGLRLIYFSYDVKMKEKGDIPEGYSVSREKKERFSLILESASTNQTSMYLCASIRRSPAYEQYFGPGTRLTVT.

CDR3 DNA sequence: TGTGCCTGGGCGAACGGTAGCTCCTATAATTCACCCCTCCACTTT. Translating gives CAWANGSSYNSPLHF. V usage is TRBV6-4 and J usage is TRBJ1-6; no definite D call. This CDR3 is built from 15 residues. CDR1 and CDR2 from the germline V gene are MRHNA and SNTAGT. V was cut by 11 bases and J by 0 bases, with 14 bases left in between.

The gene calls are TRBV19 and TRBJ1-3; 7 bases fit TRBD1. The germline gives CDR1 LNHDA, CDR2 SQIVND (reference sequence). The CDR3 runs 13 residues. V lost 9 bases and J lost 6; bases outside the gene matches: 8. The CDR3 sequence is CASNRGVENTIYF. The DNA of the CDR3 is TGTGCCAGCAACAGGGGCGTAGAAAACACCATATATTTT.

The chain uses TRBV24-1 and TRBJ2-4, with 9 positions matching TRBD1. Germline V gene lookup returns CDR1 KGHDR and CDR2 SFDVKD. The CDR3 sequence is 15 residues long. V trimming: 4 bases; J trimming: 7 bases; junction bases outside the gene matches: 7. CDR3 residues: CATSDPGQGSNIQYF. The DNA for the CDR3 is TGTGCCACCAGTGACCCCGGACAGGGGAGCAACATTCAGTACTTC.

The rearrangement joins TRBV5-4 to TRBJ2-7; no reliable D call. This CDR3 contains 12 residues. The germline gives CDR1 SGHNT, CDR2 YYREEE (reference sequence). Between the trimmed V and J ends, which lost 5 bases and 2 bases, there was a span of 8 bases. The CDR3 is CASSADTYEQYF. CDR3 nucleotide sequence: TGTGCCAGCAGTGCCGACACCTACGAGCAGTACTTC.

CDR3 sequence (DNA): TGTGCCAGCAGTGTCGGTGCAGGGGGCGCGCAAGGCTACACCTTC. Residues: CASSVGAGGAQGYTF. The chain combines TRBV6-4 with TRBJ1-2; 8 nucleotides align to TRBD1. Germline V gene lookup returns CDR1 MRHNA and CDR2 SNTAGT. This CDR3 has 15 amino acids. V gave up 4 bases and J gave up 8 bases; unmatched junction bases: 12.

This clone was found once. The V call is TRBV7-9, the J call TRBJ2-7; tentative D call: TRBD1 (6 bases). Trimming cost V 3 bases and J 6 bases, with 15 bases left between them. The germline CDR1 and CDR2 sequences are SEHNR and FQNEAQ (reference sequence). This CDR3 contains 14 residues. The CDR3 spells CASSFTGPRGEQYF. The CDR3 DNA reads TGTGCCAGCAGCTTTACGGGGCCCAGGGGCGAGCAGTACTTC.

J is TRBJ2-2 and V is TRBV7-3; 8 positions agree with TRBD1. The V gene's germline CDR1 is SGHTA and CDR2 FQGTGA. This CDR3 has 14 residues. V was clipped by 1 base and J by 9 bases; unmatched bases: 4. The CDR3 spells CASSLKDRAWELFF. As DNA, the CDR3 is TGTGCCAGCAGCTTAAAGGACAGGGCTTGGGAGCTGTTTTTT.